The clone carrying this T cell receptor (beta chain) occurred once. Antigen: not known. This specimen comes from a study of T cell responses to AZD1222 COVID-19 vaccine. Sequenced by immunoSEQ multiplex PCR; TCRdb stores in-frame clones only, minus some. The table has about 82,000 clones, around 90% seen once. Germline values: CDR1 SGHDT, CDR2 YYEEEE. Trimming took off 7 bases at V and 9 bases at J, with 23 bases between the two ends. The CDR3 extends over 15 amino acids. Notes on the study in general: Clonal diversity was possibly underestimated, and the donors were mostly white British, with more females. Baseline antibody screening turned up just six or seven seropositive AZD1222 recipients. Researchers took repertoire samples only after the peak T cell response had come. Researchers report vaccine-associated CD4 TCRs spanning spike, with dominance at 160-218 and 743-854.

The sequenced sample was peripheral blood, obtained on day 0 of AZD1222 vaccination. The TCR was taken from an adult in good health. The genes are TRBV5-6 and TRBJ2-4; D is perhaps TRBD1 or TRBD2 (5 bases each). The CDR3 loop reads CASGGFGAPRSIQYF. CDR3 sequence (DNA): TGTGCCAGCGGGGGTTTCGGGGCGCCAAGGTCCATTCAGTACTTC.